These 5 T cell receptor beta chains were all obtained from the same sample, sequenced in a study of cytomegalovirus exposure and HLA in healthy donors. Vbeta (60) and Jbeta (13) primers were used in the PCR. The table came from immunoSEQ multiplex PCR; TCRdb's copy has only in-frame clones and leaves some out. The sample holds hundreds of thousands of clones, around three quarters seen once. Input material: PBMCs. These receptors came from a man in his forties in good health and CMV-seronegative.

This clone was observed once. This chain links TRBV7-2 with TRBJ2-2; 13 positions agree with TRBD2. CDR1 is SGHTA and CDR2 is FQGNSA in the germline V gene. The ends lost 1 base at V and 1 base at J; junction bases unmatched: 0. The CDR3 sequence is 17 residues long. CDR3 loop: CASSLGLAGGNTGELFF. In DNA, the CDR3 is TGTGCCAGCAGCTTAGGACTAGCGGGAGGGAACACCGGGGAGCTGTTTTTT.

The chain carries TRBV12-5 and TRBJ2-2; possibly TRBD2 for D (5 bases). Per the germline V gene, CDR1 is LGHNT and CDR2 is FRNRAP. The CDR3 contains 13 residues. Trimming removed 8 bases at V and 1 base at J, with 8 bases between. CDR3 residues: CASHEGNTGELFF. As DNA, the CDR3 is TGTGCTAGTCACGAGGGGAACACCGGGGAGCTGTTTTTT. Filled out from reference TRBV12-5 and TRBJ2-2, the complete variable domain reads DARVTQTPRHKVTEMGQEVTMRCQPILGHNTVFWYRQTMMQGLELLAYFRNRAPLDDSGMPKDRFSAEMPDATLATLKIQPSEPRDSAVYFCASHEGNTGELFFGEGSRLTVL.

The chain is built from TRBV6-6 and TRBJ1-6, with no clear D. The germline gives CDR1 MNHNY, CDR2 SVGAGI (reference sequence). The CDR3 extends over 13 amino acids. The V and J ends lost 0 bases and 13 bases respectively, with 10 bases between them. In DNA, the CDR3 is TGTGCCAGCAGTTACTCGATACTTCTCCCCCTCCACTTT. The encoded protein is CASSYSILLPLHF.

The sample holds a few counts of this clone. This chain links TRBV5-6 with TRBJ1-2; D possibly corresponds to TRBD1 (5 bases). The CDR3 spans 13 residues. The germline V gene encodes CDR1 SGHDT and CDR2 YYEEEE. Trimming pared 0 bases from V and 8 bases from J, leaving 11 bases between. The CDR3 here is CASSLAQGLGYTF. The CDR3 DNA reads TGTGCCAGCAGCTTGGCCCAGGGCCTCGGCTACACCTTC.

The genes are TRBV28 and TRBJ2-3; tentative D call: TRBD2 (6 bases). V was clipped by 5 bases and J by 0 bases, with 15 bases between them. The CDR3 sequence is 16 residues long. Germline V lookup: CDR1 MDHEN, CDR2 SYDVKM. CDR3 sequence (DNA): TGTGCCAGCAGTCCGCCCGGGGCGGGGAGCACAGATACGCAGTATTTT. Encoded protein: CASSPPGAGSTDTQYF.